These T cell receptor beta chains were read from a single sample in a study of T cells after yellow fever vaccination. TCRdb recomputed calls from the 5' RACE reads with MiXCR, one row per CDR3 protein. The repertoire includes hundreds of thousands of distinct CDR3 sequences, about 19% of them detected once, and roughly a sixth sits in the top ten. The starting material was PBMCs, obtained before the yellow fever booster vaccination. These receptor sequences come from a man aged 18 to 30 who received the YFV17D yellow fever vaccine. CDR3s include the opening cysteine and the closing phenylalanine or tryptophan. D genes are given only for firm matches. Clone size is not always given. Where it is, it says once, few, many or a class for expanded clones.

TRBJ1-1 | few | TRBV20-1 | TRBD1 | TGCAGTGCTCGACGGGCAGGGGGGAGTAAAACTGAAGCTTTCTTT | CSARRAGGSKTEAFF
TRBJ2-5 | . | TRBV25-1 | TRBD2 | TGTGCCAGCAGTGCCAACCCGGGGGGGCCAATAAAGGAGACCCAGTACTTC | CASSANPGGPIKETQYF
TRBJ2-3 | . | TRBV12-3/TRBV12-4 | . | TGTGCCAGCAGTACCTCAGGTGGGGGAAGCACAGATACGCAGTATTTT | CASSTSGGGSTDTQYF
TRBJ1-2 | few | TRBV28 | . | TGTGCCAGCAGTTTATCCGGCAGGGGATCTGGCTACACCTTC | CASSLSGRGSGYTF
TRBJ2-1 | few | TRBV10-3 | TRBD1 | TGTGCCATCAGGGGAAAGTGGGGGACAGGGTTCGACGAGCAGTTCTTC | CAIRGKWGTGFDEQFF
TRBJ1-4 | few | TRBV4-2 | . | TGTGCCAGCAGCCCCATAGGGCTGGAGAATGAAAAACTGTTTTTT | CASSPIGLENEKLFF
TRBJ1-3 | . | TRBV7-9 | . | TGTGCCAGCAGCACTGGACAGAACTCTGGAAACACCATATATTTT | CASSTGQNSGNTIYF
TRBJ2-1 | many | TRBV7-6 | TRBD2 | TGTGCCAGCAGCTTAGGACTAGCGGACAACAATGAGCAGTTCTTC | CASSLGLADNNEQFF
TRBJ1-1 | . | TRBV12-3/TRBV12-4 | . | TGTGCCAGCAGGTGGACAGATACGAACACTGAAGCTTTCTTT | CASRWTDTNTEAFF
TRBJ1-1 | . | TRBV4-1 | . | TGCGCCAGCAGCCAACGTGGGGGTCTCGGCACTGAAGCTTTCTTT | CASSQRGGLGTEAFF
TRBJ2-7 | . | TRBV12-3/TRBV12-4 | . | TGTGCCAGCAGTTCCCAGGGTACCGAGCAGTACTTC | CASSSQGTEQYF
TRBJ2-5 | few | TRBV25-1 | . | TGTGCCAGCAGTGCTAAGCAGACCCAGTACTTC | CASSAKQTQYF
TRBJ1-6 | few | TRBV6-1 | . | TGTGCCAGCAGTGACCCGGGCCTGAGCTCCTATAATTCACCCCTCCACTTT | CASSDPGLSSYNSPLHF